This T cell receptor beta chain came from a study of CD8 T cells in ankylosing spondylitis. Study-wide points: Blood from ankylosing spondylitis patients appeared to carry a characteristic eight-variant TCR beta motif. The clones that were linked to disease were reported to be significantly enriched in matched synovial fluid samples from ankylosing spondylitis patients.

This clonotype showed up many times. Its antigen is unidentified. TCRdb re-called the 5' RACE reads with MiXCR, one entry per CDR3 protein. The sample has 250,000 or so distinct CDR3 sequences; roughly a tenth are singletons. Germline assignment: CDR1 DFQATT and CDR2 SNEGSKA (reference sequence). The CDR3 runs to 12 residues. The ends were cut back, 3 bases at V and 9 bases at J, with 14 bases in the middle. The chain joins TRBV20-1 to TRBJ1-1, with no clear D. The sequencing sample was made of blood, either unsorted or a sorted T cell fraction (not recorded which). This TCR derives from a male donor with ankylosing spondylitis or in good health (not recorded which). Here the CDR3 DNA reads TGCAGTGCTAGTTCTTCCGGTTCCAAAGCTTTCTTT. This codes for CSASSSGSKAFF.